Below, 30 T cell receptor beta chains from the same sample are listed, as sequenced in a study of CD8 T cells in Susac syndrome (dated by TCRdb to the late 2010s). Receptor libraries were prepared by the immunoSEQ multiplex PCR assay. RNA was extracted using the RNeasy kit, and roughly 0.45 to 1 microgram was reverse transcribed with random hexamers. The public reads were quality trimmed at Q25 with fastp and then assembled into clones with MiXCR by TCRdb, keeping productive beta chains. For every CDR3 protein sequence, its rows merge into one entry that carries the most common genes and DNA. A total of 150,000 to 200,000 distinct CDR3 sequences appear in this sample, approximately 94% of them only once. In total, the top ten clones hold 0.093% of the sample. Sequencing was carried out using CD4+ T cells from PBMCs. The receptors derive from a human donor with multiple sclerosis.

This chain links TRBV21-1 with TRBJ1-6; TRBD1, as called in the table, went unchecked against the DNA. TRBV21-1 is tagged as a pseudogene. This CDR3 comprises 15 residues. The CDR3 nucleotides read TGTGCCAGCAGGAAAAGACAGGCCGATAATTCACCCCTCCACTTT. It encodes CASRKRQADNSPLHF.

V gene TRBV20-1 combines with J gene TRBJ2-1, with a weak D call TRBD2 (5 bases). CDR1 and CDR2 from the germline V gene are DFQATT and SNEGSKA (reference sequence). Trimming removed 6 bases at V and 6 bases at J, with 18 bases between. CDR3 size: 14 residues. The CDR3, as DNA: TGCAGTGCGAACCGGGATTCGGGCCCCAATGAGCAGTTCTTC. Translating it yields CSANRDSGPNEQFF.

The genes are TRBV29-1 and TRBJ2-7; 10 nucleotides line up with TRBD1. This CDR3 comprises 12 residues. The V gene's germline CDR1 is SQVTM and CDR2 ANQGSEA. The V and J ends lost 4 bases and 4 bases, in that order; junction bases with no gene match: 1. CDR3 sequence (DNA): TGCAGCGTTGTGGGACAGGGGTACGAGCAGTACTTC. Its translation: CSVVGQGYEQYF.

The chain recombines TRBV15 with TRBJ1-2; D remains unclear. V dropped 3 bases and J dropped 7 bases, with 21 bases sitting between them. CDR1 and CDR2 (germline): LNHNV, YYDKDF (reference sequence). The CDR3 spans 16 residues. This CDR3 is CATSRAVQSRGFGYTF. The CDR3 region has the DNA TGTGCCACCAGCAGGGCCGTTCAATCTCGGGGTTTTGGCTACACCTTC. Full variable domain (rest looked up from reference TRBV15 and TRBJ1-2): DAMVIQNPRYQVTQFGKPVTLSCSQTLNHNVMYWYQQKSSQAPKLLFHYYDKDFNNEADTPDNFQSRRPNTSFCFLDIRSPGLGDTAMYLCATSRAVQSRGFGYTFGSGTRLTVV.

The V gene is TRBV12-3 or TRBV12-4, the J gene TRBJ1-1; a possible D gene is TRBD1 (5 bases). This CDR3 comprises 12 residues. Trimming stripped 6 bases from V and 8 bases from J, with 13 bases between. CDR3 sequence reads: CASSRTGTEAFF. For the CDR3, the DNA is TGTGCCAGCAGCCGAACCGGGACGGAAGCTTTCTTT.

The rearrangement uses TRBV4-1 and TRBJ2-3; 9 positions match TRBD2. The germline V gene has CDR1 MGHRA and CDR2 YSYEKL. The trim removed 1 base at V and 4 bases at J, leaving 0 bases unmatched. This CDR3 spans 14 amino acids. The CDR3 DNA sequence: TGCGCCAGCAGCCAAGGGACTAGCGCAGATACGCAGTATTTT. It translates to CASSQGTSADTQYF.

CDR3 protein: CATSGVIGGLGTEAFF. CDR3 bases: TGTGCCACCAGCGGGGTGATTGGGGGCTTGGGCACTGAAGCTTTCTTT. The chain employs TRBV15 and TRBJ1-1; D may be TRBD1 (6 bases). This CDR3 contains 16 residues. Germline CDR1 LNHNV, CDR2 YYDKDF (reference sequence). Trimming removed 5 bases at V and 4 bases at J, with 20 bases between. Based on the CDR3 plus reference TRBV15 and TRBJ1-1, the full variable domain is DAMVIQNPRYQVTQFGKPVTLSCSQTLNHNVMYWYQQKSSQAPKLLFHYYDKDFNNEADTPDNFQSRRPNTSFCFLDIRSPGLGDTAMYLCATSGVIGGLGTEAFFGQGTRLTVV.

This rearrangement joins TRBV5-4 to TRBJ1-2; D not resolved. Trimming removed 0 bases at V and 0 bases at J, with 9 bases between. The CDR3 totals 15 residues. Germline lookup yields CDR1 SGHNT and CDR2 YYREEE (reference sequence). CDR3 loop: CASSLVGVANYGYTF. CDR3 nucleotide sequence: TGTGCCAGCAGCTTGGTAGGAGTTGCTAACTATGGCTACACCTTC.

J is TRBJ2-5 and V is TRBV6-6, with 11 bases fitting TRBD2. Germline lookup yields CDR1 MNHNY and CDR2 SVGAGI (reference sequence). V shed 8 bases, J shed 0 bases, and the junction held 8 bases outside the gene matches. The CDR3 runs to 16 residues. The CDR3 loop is CASLGASGGYQETQYF. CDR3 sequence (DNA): TGTGCCAGCCTGGGGGCTAGCGGGGGGTACCAAGAGACCCAGTACTTC.

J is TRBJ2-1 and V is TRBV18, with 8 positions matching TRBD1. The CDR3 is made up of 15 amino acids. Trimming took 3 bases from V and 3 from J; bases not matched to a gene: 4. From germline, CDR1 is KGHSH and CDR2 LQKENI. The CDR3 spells CASSPGTGYYNEQFF. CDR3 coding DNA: TGTGCCAGCTCACCCGGGACAGGTTACTACAATGAGCAGTTCTTC.

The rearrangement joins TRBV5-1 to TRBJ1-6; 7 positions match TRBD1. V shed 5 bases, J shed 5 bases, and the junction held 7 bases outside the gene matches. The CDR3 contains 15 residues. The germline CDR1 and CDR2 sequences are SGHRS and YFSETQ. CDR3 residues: CASSLPGQNNSPLHF. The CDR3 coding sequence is TGCGCCAGCAGTCTCCCGGGACAGAATAATTCACCCCTCCACTTT.

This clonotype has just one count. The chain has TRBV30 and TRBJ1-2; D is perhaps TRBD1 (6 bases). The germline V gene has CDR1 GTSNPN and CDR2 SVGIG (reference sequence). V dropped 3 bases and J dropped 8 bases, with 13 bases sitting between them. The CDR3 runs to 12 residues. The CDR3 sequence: CAWSDMTGGYTF. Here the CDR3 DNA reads TGTGCCTGGAGCGATATGACAGGCGGCTACACCTTC.

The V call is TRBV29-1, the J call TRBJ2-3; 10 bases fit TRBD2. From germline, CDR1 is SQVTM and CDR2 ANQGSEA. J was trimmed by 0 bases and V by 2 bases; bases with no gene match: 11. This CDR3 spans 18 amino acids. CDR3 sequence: CSVENSSGGIGSTDTQYF. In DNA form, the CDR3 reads TGCAGCGTTGAAAACTCTAGCGGGGGCATCGGGAGCACAGATACGCAGTATTTT.

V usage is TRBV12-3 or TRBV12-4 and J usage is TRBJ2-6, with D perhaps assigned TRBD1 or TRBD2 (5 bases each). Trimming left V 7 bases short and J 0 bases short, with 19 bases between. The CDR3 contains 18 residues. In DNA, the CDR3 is TGTGCCAGCAACCCGGGGCTGGGGAGCCCCTCTGGGGCCAACGTCCTGACTTTC. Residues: CASNPGLGSPSGANVLTF.

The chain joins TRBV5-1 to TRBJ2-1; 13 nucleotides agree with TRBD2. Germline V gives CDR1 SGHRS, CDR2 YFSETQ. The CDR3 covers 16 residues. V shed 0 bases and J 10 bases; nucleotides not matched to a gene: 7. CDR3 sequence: CASSLAGTSGAKEQFF. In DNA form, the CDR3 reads TGCGCCAGCAGCTTGGCCGGGACTAGCGGGGCGAAGGAGCAGTTCTTC.

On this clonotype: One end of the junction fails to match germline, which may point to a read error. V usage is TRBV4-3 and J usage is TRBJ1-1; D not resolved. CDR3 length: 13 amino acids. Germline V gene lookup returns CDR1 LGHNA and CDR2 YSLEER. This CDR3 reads CASSQDRNTEAFF. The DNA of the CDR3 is TGTGCCAGCAGCCAAGATAGGAACACTGAAGCTTTCTTT.

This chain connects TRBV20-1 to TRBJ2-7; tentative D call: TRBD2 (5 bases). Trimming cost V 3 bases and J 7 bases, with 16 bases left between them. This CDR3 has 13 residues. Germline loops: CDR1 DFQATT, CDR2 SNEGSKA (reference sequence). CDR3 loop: CSARTGRGWEQYF. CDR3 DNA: TGCAGTGCTAGGACGGGCCGGGGATGGGAGCAGTACTTC.

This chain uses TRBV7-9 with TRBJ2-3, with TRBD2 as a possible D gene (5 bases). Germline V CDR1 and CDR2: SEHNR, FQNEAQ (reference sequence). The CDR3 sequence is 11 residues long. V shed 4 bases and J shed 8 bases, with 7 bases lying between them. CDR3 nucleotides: TGTGCCAGCAGCTCGGGAAGTACGCAGTATTTT. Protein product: CASSSGSTQYF.

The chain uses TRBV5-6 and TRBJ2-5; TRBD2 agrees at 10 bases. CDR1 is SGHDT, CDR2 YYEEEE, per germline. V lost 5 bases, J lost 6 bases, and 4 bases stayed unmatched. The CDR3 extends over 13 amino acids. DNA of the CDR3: TGTGCCAGCAGGGCGGGACTAGCGAAGACCCAGTACTTC. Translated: CASRAGLAKTQYF.

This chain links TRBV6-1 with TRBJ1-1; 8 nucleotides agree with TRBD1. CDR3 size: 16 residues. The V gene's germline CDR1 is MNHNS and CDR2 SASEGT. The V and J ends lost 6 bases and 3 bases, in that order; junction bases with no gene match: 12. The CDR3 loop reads CASRGSGGRSYTEAFF. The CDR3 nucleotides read TGTGCCAGCAGGGGTTCAGGGGGCCGGTCTTACACTGAAGCTTTCTTT.

The CDR3 here is CASSMDRFYGYTF. Written as DNA, the CDR3 is TGTGCCAGCAGCATGGACAGGTTCTATGGCTACACCTTC. The V and J genes are TRBV5-6 and TRBJ1-2, with 7 bases aligning to TRBD1. CDR3 size: 13 residues. Looked up from germline, CDR1 is SGHDT and CDR2 is YYEEEE. J gave up 4 bases and V 4 bases, and 4 bases lay outside the gene matches.

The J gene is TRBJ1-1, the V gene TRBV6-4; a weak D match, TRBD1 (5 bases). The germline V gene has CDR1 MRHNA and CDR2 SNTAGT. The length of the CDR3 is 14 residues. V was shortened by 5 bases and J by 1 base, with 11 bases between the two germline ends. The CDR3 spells CASSKSGRNTEAFF. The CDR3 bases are TGTGCCAGCAGTAAGTCGGGGCGGAACACTGAAGCTTTCTTT.

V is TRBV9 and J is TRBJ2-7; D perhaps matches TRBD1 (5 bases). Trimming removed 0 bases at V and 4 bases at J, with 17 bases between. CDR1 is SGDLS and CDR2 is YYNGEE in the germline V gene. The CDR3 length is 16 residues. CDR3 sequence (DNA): TGTGCCAGCAGCGTAGACGGCCAACAGGAACTTTACGAGCAGTACTTC. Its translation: CASSVDGQQELYEQYF. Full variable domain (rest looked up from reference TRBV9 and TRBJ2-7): DSGVTQTPKHLITATGQRVTLRCSPRSGDLSVYWYQQSLDQGLQFLIQYYNGEERAKGNILERFSAQQFPDLHSELNLSSLELGDSALYFCASSVDGQQELYEQYFGPGTRLTVT.

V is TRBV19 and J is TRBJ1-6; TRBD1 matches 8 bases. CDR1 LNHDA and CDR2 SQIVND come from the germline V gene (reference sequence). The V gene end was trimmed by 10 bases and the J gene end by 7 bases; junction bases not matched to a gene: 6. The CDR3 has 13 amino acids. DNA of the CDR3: TGTGCCACCGCGACAGGGGCAAATTCACCCCTCCACTTT. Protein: CATATGANSPLHF.

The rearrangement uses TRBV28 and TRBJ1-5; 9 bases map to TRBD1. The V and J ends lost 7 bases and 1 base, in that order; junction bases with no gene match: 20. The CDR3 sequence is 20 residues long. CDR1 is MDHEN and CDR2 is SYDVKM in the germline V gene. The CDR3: CASTYLVGTGQGSSNQPQHF. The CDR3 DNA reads TGTGCCAGCACCTATCTAGTGGGTACGGGACAGGGTTCGAGCAATCAGCCCCAGCATTTT. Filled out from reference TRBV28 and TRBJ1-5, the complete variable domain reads DVKVTQSSRYLVKRTGEKVFLECVQDMDHENMFWYRQDPGLGLRLIYFSYDVKMKEKGDIPEGYSVSREKKERFSLILESASTNQTSMYLCASTYLVGTGQGSSNQPQHFGDGTRLSIL.

The CDR3 reads CATSRAGSGVQETQYF. The CDR3 DNA follows: TGTGCCACCAGCAGAGCTGGTAGCGGGGTGCAAGAGACCCAGTACTTC. The chain couples TRBV15 to TRBJ2-5, with 8 bases matching TRBD2. V lost 1 base to trimming and J lost 2 bases; unmatched junction nucleotides: 6. The CDR3 consists of 16 residues. CDR1 and CDR2 (germline): LNHNV, YYDKDF (reference sequence).

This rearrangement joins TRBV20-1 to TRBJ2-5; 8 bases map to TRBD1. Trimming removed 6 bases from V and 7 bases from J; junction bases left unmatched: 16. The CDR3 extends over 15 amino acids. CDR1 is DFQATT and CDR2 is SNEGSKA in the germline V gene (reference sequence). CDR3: CSAPGQGSSGVTQYF. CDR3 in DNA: TGCAGTGCCCCCGGACAGGGATCCTCGGGCGTGACCCAGTACTTC.

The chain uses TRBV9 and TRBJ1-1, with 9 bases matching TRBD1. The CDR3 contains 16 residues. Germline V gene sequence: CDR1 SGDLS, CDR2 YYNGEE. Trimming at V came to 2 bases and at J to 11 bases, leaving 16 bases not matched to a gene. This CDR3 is CASSVGLGQGFYSAFF. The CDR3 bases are TGTGCCAGCAGCGTGGGTTTGGGACAGGGCTTCTACAGCGCTTTCTTT. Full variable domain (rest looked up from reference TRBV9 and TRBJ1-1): DSGVTQTPKHLITATGQRVTLRCSPRSGDLSVYWYQQSLDQGLQFLIQYYNGEERAKGNILERFSAQQFPDLHSELNLSSLELGDSALYFCASSVGLGQGFYSAFFGQGTRLTVV.

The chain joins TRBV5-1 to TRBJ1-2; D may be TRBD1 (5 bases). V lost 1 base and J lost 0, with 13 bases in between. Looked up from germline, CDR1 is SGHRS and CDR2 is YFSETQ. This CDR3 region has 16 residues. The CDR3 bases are TGCGCCAGCAGCTTGCAAGTCAGGACAACTAACTATGGCTACACCTTC. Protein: CASSLQVRTTNYGYTF.

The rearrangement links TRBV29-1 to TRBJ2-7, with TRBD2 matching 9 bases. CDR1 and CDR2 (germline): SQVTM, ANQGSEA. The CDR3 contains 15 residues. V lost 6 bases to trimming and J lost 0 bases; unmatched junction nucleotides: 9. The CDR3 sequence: CSVETSGLSSYEQYF. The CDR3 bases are TGCAGCGTCGAAACTAGCGGGTTGAGCTCCTACGAGCAGTACTTC.